The 32 T cell receptor beta chains given below trace back to one sample, sequenced in a study of T cell repertoires in cytomegalovirus infection. TCRdb re-called the reads with MiXCR, one entry per CDR3 protein. Here the sample spans around 740,000 distinct CDR3 sequences, about a third being singletons. Sequenced material: PBMCs. These receptors were taken from a human donor in good health (CMV status not recorded). Some clones in this sample may be carry-over from other donors' samples.

A few counts support this clonotype. In nucleotides, the CDR3 is TGTGCCAGCAGTTTTGTCGTGAACAGAAGAGTTTCTAACTATGGCTACACCTTC. Its protein product is CASSFVVNRRVSNYGYTF. This chain uses TRBV12-3 or TRBV12-4 with TRBJ1-2; D unclear. The CDR3 contains 18 residues. The V end was cut by 3 bases, the J end by 0 bases, with 20 bases between.

This clonotype is a singleton in its sample. A read error may explain this, as a much larger clone is one base away. The CDR3 loop is CASSYTSGNTIYF. CDR3 nucleotide sequence: TGTGCCAGCAGTTACACCTCTGGAAACACCATATATTTT. This chain links TRBV12-3 or TRBV12-4 with TRBJ1-3; D gene uncertain. This CDR3 is 13 amino acids long. V lost 4 bases, J lost 0 bases, and 4 bases lay in between.

The DNA of the CDR3 is TGCAGCGTTGAAATAGCGGGGAGGGTCATTAATGAGCAGTTCTTC. Translating it yields CSVEIAGRVINEQFF. The chain combines TRBV29-1 with TRBJ2-1; 8 bases align to TRBD2. CDR1 is SQVTM and CDR2 is ANQGSEA in the germline V gene. J was trimmed by 7 bases and V by 2 bases; bases with no gene match: 10. The CDR3 is made up of 15 amino acids.

This rearrangement joins TRBV12-3 or TRBV12-4 to TRBJ1-5, with unresolved D. The CDR3 loop spans 12 amino acids. Deletions cut 3 bases from V and 9 bases from J, with 9 bases between. CDR3 region: CASSFGALPQHF. In nucleotides, the CDR3 is TGTGCCAGCAGTTTCGGCGCCCTGCCCCAGCATTTT.

This clonotype was recorded many times. The V call is TRBV7-8, the J call TRBJ2-4; the D is unclear. The CDR3 covers 13 residues. The germline V and J ends were trimmed by 4 bases and 11 bases, with 15 bases remaining between them. Germline-derived CDR1 and CDR2 are SGHVS and FQNEAQ. The CDR3 sequence: CASSWERLSFQYF. The CDR3 coding sequence is TGTGCCAGCAGCTGGGAAAGACTCTCCTTTCAGTACTTC. Based on the CDR3 plus reference TRBV7-8 and TRBJ2-4, the full variable domain is GAGVSQSPRYKVAKRGQDVALRCDPISGHVSLFWYQQALGQGPEFLTYFQNEAQLDKSGLPSDRFFAERPEGSVSTLKIQRTQQEDSAVYLCASSWERLSFQYFGAGTRLSVL.

This clonotype has a handful of counts. This sequence joins TRBV20-1 and TRBJ2-2; TRBD2 matches at 7 bases. The CDR3 spans 15 residues. Germline lookup yields CDR1 DFQATT and CDR2 SNEGSKA (reference sequence). J lost 3 bases, V lost 6 bases, and 10 bases had no gene match. DNA for the CDR3: TGCAGTGCGAGGCGGCAGGGAGGGTACACCGGGGAGCTGTTTTTT. It is translated as CSARRQGGYTGELFF.

This chain links TRBV7-8 with TRBJ1-3; D is ambiguous. CDR1 is SGHVS, CDR2 FQNEAQ, per germline. This CDR3 has 14 residues. Deletions cut 7 bases from V and 0 bases from J, with 10 bases between. The CDR3 DNA reads as TGTGCCAGCACCGAAATCCTCTCTGGAAACACCATATATTTT. Protein sequence: CASTEILSGNTIYF.

The chain uses TRBV6-5 and TRBJ1-1; 9 bases match TRBD1. The CDR3 spans 15 residues. Germline lookup yields CDR1 MNHEY and CDR2 SVGAGI. Trimming took 4 bases from V and 4 from J; bases not matched to a gene: 7. In DNA, the CDR3 is TGTGCCAGCAGTTTTACAGGGGGCGGTGGCACTGAAGCTTTCTTT. It specifies CASSFTGGGGTEAFF.

As concerns this clonotype: With a much larger clone just one base away, this may be a read error. V usage is TRBV7-6 and J usage is TRBJ1-5, with D hard to call. Germline CDR1 SGHVS, CDR2 FNYEAQ. The CDR3 is 13 residues long. The CDR3 reads CASSPAVNQPHHF. The CDR3 region has the DNA TGTGCCAGCAGCCCAGCGGTGAATCAGCCCCATCATTTT.

This clonotype was observed a handful of times. The rearrangement joins TRBV7-9 to TRBJ2-1; D is ambiguous. This CDR3 is built from 13 residues. Germline V lookup: CDR1 SEHNR, CDR2 FQNEAQ (reference sequence). V lost 5 bases to trimming and J lost 6 bases, with 11 bases between them. The CDR3 reads CASSPPGVNEQFF. For the CDR3, the DNA is TGTGCCAGCAGCCCCCCGGGTGTCAATGAGCAGTTCTTC.

In its sample, this clonotype was seen many times. This chain joins TRBV6-1 and TRBJ2-7; possible D gene TRBD1, 6 bases. V lost 5 bases, J lost 1 base, and 12 bases lay in between. CDR3 size: 14 residues. The germline V gene has CDR1 MNHNS and CDR2 SASEGT. For the CDR3, the DNA is TGTGCCAGCAGTTCCCAGGGGTGGTCCTACGAGCAGTACTTC. Residues: CASSSQGWSYEQYF.

A few counts support this clonotype. V gene TRBV28 combines with J gene TRBJ1-1; 8 bases match TRBD1. Losses at the gene ends were 4 bases for V and 3 bases for J; bases not matched to a gene: 7. This CDR3 is built from 15 residues. Germline CDR1 MDHEN, CDR2 SYDVKM. CDR3 DNA sequence: TGTGCCAGCAGTTATAGGGACAGGCGGGACACTGAAGCTTTCTTT. It codes for CASSYRDRRDTEAFF.

This clonotype was observed a handful of times. The J gene is TRBJ1-4, the V gene TRBV7-6; possibly TRBD1 for D (5 bases). CDR3 length: 16 residues. The germline CDR1 and CDR2 sequences are SGHVS and FNYEAQ. Trimming stripped 3 bases from V and 4 bases from J, with 15 bases between. The CDR3 here is CASSLGLGIGNEKLFF. The CDR3 DNA reads TGTGCCAGCAGCTTGGGGCTTGGGATCGGTAATGAAAAACTGTTTTTT.

The V call is TRBV12-3 or TRBV12-4, the J call TRBJ2-2; no clear D. This CDR3 is built from 15 residues. Trimming cost V 6 bases and J 0 bases, with 11 bases left between them. CDR3 nucleotides: TGTGCCAGCAGGAGGACCCGCACGAACACCGGGGAGCTGTTTTTT. Translated: CASRRTRTNTGELFF.

This clonotype has just a few counts. As DNA, the CDR3 is TGTGCCAGCAGCCCCGGGACAGGGGACTACAGGGAGCAGTTCTTC. The encoded protein is CASSPGTGDYREQFF. V is TRBV6-2 or TRBV6-3 and J is TRBJ2-1; 10 bases agree with TRBD1. This CDR3 has 15 amino acids. Germline assignment: CDR1 MNHEY and CDR2 SVGEGT. Losses at the gene ends were 6 bases for V and 10 bases for J; bases not matched to a gene: 12.

The V call is TRBV7-9, the J call TRBJ2-1, with 13 bases aligning to TRBD2. Germline values: CDR1 SEHNR, CDR2 FQNEAQ (reference sequence). Trimming cost V 5 bases and J 8 bases; bases outside gene matches: 9. CDR3 length equals 16 residues. CDR3 region: CASSNLGLAGRDEQFF. CDR3 in DNA: TGTGCCAGCAGCAACTTGGGACTAGCGGGGAGGGATGAGCAGTTCTTC.

The V call is TRBV20-1, the J call TRBJ1-2; TRBD1 agrees at 7 bases. Looked up from germline, CDR1 is DFQATT and CDR2 is SNEGSKA (reference sequence). The CDR3 loop spans 13 amino acids. Trimming at V came to 5 bases and at J to 0 bases, leaving 3 bases not matched to a gene. The CDR3 sequence: CSADQGANYGYTF. For the CDR3, the DNA is TGCAGTGCTGACCAGGGGGCTAACTATGGCTACACCTTC.

This clonotype was seen ten or more times. This chain connects TRBV7-2 to TRBJ2-7; D not resolved. V lost 5 bases and J lost 0, with 8 bases in between. Germline V CDR1 and CDR2: SGHTA, FQGNSA. CDR3 size: 13 residues. The CDR3 DNA is TGTGCCAGCAGCGCCGAGACCTCCTACGAGCAGTACTTC. Translated: CASSAETSYEQYF.

V and J are TRBV15 and TRBJ1-5; 8 bases map to TRBD1. CDR3 length: 16 residues. Germline CDR1 and CDR2: LNHNV and YYDKDF (reference sequence). The V gene end was trimmed by 11 bases and the J gene end by 0 bases; junction bases not matched to a gene: 12. CDR3 nucleotides: TGTGCCCACAGCAGAAGACAGGGGACTAGCAATCAGCCCCAGCATTTT. Amino acid sequence: CAHSRRQGTSNQPQHF.

The chain is built from TRBV19 and TRBJ2-7; TRBD2 agrees at 14 bases. CDR3 length: 14 amino acids. Germline V gene data show CDR1 as LNHDA and CDR2 as SQIVND (reference sequence). J lost 7 bases, V lost 4 bases, and 3 bases had no gene match. In DNA, the CDR3 is TGTGCCAGTAGTAGGACTAGCGGGAGGTTTGAGCAGTACTTC. Protein product: CASSRTSGRFEQYF.

This clonotype showed up many times. The junction does not match germline at one end; this may be a read error. This chain links TRBV5-1 with TRBJ2-6, with D unclear. CDR3 length equals 16 residues. Germline assignment: CDR1 SGHRS and CDR2 YFSETQ. The CDR3, as DNA: TGTGCCAGCAGCTTATCAGGAAGCTCTGGGGCCAACGTCCTGACTTTC. Translated: CASSLSGSSGANVLTF.

This clonotype has more than one count but fewer than ten. The rearrangement uses TRBV28 and TRBJ1-2; no clear D gene. Germline CDR1 reads MDHEN; CDR2 reads SYDVKM. This CDR3 is 15 amino acids long. V lost 3 bases, J lost 1 base, and 12 bases lay in between. CDR3 in amino acids: CASSFPGTFNYGYTF. CDR3 DNA sequence: TGTGCCAGCAGTTTCCCCGGAACCTTTAACTATGGCTACACCTTC.

CDR3 protein: CSARDFLQGSSYNSPLHF. The CDR3 bases are TGCAGTGCTAGAGATTTCCTTCAGGGGAGCTCCTATAATTCACCCCTCCACTTT. This chain links TRBV20-1 with TRBJ1-6; D possibly corresponds to TRBD1 (6 bases). Trimming shortened V by 0 bases and J by 0 bases, and 15 bases separated the two germline ends. The CDR3 runs to 18 residues. Germline V gene sequence: CDR1 DFQATT, CDR2 SNEGSKA (reference sequence).

CDR3 residues: CASSLTSGLHNEQFF. CDR3 DNA: TGTGCCAGCAGCTTAACGTCCGGACTCCACAATGAGCAGTTCTTC. The chain recombines TRBV7-3 with TRBJ2-1, with TRBD2 as a possible D gene (5 bases). This CDR3 has 15 amino acids. The germline gives CDR1 SGHTA, CDR2 FQGTGA. V lost 0 bases to trimming and J lost 5 bases, with 11 bases between them. The whole variable domain, filled in from reference TRBV7-3 and TRBJ2-1, reads GAGVSQTPSNKVTEKGKYVELRCDPISGHTALYWYRQSLGQGPEFLIYFQGTGAADDSGLPNDRFFAVRPEGSVSTLKIQRTERGDSAVYLCASSLTSGLHNEQFFGPGTRLTVL.

The rearrangement uses TRBV6-6 and TRBJ1-2; 12 bases are shared with TRBD1. The V and J ends lost 2 bases and 4 bases, in that order; junction bases with no gene match: 2. CDR1 MNHNY and CDR2 SVGAGI come from the germline V gene (reference sequence). This CDR3 is built from 15 residues. CDR3 protein: CASSYGTGGGYGYTF. CDR3 DNA: TGTGCCAGCAGTTACGGGACAGGGGGCGGCTATGGCTACACCTTC.

V gene TRBV27 combines with J gene TRBJ2-6; 11 bases fit TRBD1. Germline CDR1 and CDR2: MNHEY and SMNVEV (reference sequence). V trimming: 3 bases; J trimming: 11 bases; junction bases outside the gene matches: 12. The CDR3 is 17 residues long. The CDR3 coding sequence is TGTGCCAGCAGTTTTTCCTTGGACAGGGGGCGGTTCGACGTCCTGACTTTC. Its protein is CASSFSLDRGRFDVLTF.

V usage is TRBV6-5 and J usage is TRBJ1-3; 10 bases match TRBD1. The CDR3 sequence is 19 residues long. CDR1 is MNHEY and CDR2 is SVGAGI in the germline V gene. J gave up 2 bases and V 6 bases, and 16 bases lay outside the gene matches. CDR3 in DNA: TGTGCCAGCAGACCAGGGACAGGGGAATGGATGGGCCCTGGAAACACCATATATTTT. Residues: CASRPGTGEWMGPGNTIYF.

This clonotype was recorded many times. The chain employs TRBV20-1 and TRBJ2-4, with TRBD2 identical over 8 bases. J was trimmed by 8 bases and V by 1 base; bases with no gene match: 10. Per germline, CDR1 DFQATT and CDR2 SNEGSKA (reference sequence). The CDR3 runs 15 residues. CDR3 bases: TGCAGTGCTAGAGGGCGGGGACTAGGTCAACACATTCAGTACTTC. Translated, it gives CSARGRGLGQHIQYF.

The chain links TRBV6-6 to TRBJ2-3; D is undetermined. CDR3 size: 14 residues. Trimming stripped 5 bases from V and 0 bases from J, with 9 bases between. CDR1 is MNHNY, CDR2 SVGAGI, per germline (reference sequence). The CDR3 is CASSASDSTDTQYF. The CDR3, as DNA: TGTGCCAGCAGTGCATCGGACAGCACAGATACGCAGTATTTT.

This chain uses TRBV12-3 or TRBV12-4 with TRBJ2-7; tentative D call: TRBD1 (5 bases). This CDR3 is built from 16 residues. V gave up 3 bases and J gave up 0 bases, with 15 bases separating them. The DNA of the CDR3 is TGTGCCAGCAGTTTTAATCTGGGGCTAAGCTCCTACGAGCAGTACTTC. It specifies CASSFNLGLSSYEQYF.

This clonotype was recorded a few times. This chain joins TRBV28 and TRBJ2-3, with 7 nucleotides matching TRBD1. The CDR3 contains 14 residues. The germline gives CDR1 MDHEN, CDR2 SYDVKM. J gave up 3 bases and V 5 bases, and 5 bases lay outside the gene matches. The CDR3 spells CASSRGGLTDTQYF. CDR3 in DNA: TGTGCCAGCAGTAGAGGGGGCTTAACAGATACGCAGTATTTT. The full variable domain, rest sourced from reference TRBV28 and TRBJ2-3, is DVKVTQSSRYLVKRTGEKVFLECVQDMDHENMFWYRQDPGLGLRLIYFSYDVKMKEKGDIPEGYSVSREKKERFSLILESASTNQTSMYLCASSRGGLTDTQYFGPGTRLTVL.

For this clonotype: A much larger clone sits a single nucleotide away, making a read error possible. The chain is built from TRBV7-2 and TRBJ1-5, with no clear D. This CDR3 region has 17 residues. Between the trimmed V and J ends, which lost 8 bases and 1 base, there was a span of 21 bases. Per the germline V gene, CDR1 is SGHTA and CDR2 is FQGNSA. The CDR3 loop reads CASSSTALRRSNQPQHF. CDR3 nucleotides: TGTGCCAGCTCCTCCACGGCTCTTAGAAGGAGCAATCAGCCCCAGCATTTT. Full variable domain (outside the CDR3, taken from reference TRBV7-2 and TRBJ1-5): GAGVSQSPSNKVTEKGKDVELRCDPISGHTALYWYRQSLGQGLEFLIYFQGNSAPDKSGLPSDRFSAERTGGSVSTLTIQRTQQEDSAVYLCASSSTALRRSNQPQHFGDGTRLSIL.